Following are 20 T cell receptor beta chains from one sample sequenced in a study of cytomegalovirus exposure and HLA in healthy donors. The PCR had 60 Vbeta and 13 Jbeta primers. Clones were sequenced by immunoSEQ multiplex PCR, and TCRdb holds only the in-frame ones, with some missing. The table records around 150,000 clones, 70% to 80% of them present only once. The specimen was PBMCs. The receptors derive from a man aged 40-49 years in good health and CMV-seropositive.

Details on this clone: At the DNA level, this CDR3 is encoded by other sequences in the same sample as well. The chain uses TRBV6-6 and TRBJ1-1, with TRBD1 as a possible D gene (5 bases). The CDR3 contains 14 residues. CDR1 and CDR2 (germline): MNHNY, SVGAGI (reference sequence). Between the trimmed V and J ends, which lost 0 bases and 1 base, there was a span of 6 bases. Here the CDR3 reads CASSYSGGNTEAFF. In nucleotides, the CDR3 is TGTGCCAGCAGTTACTCGGGGGGGAACACTGAAGCTTTCTTT.

The table lists this clone with a count of one. The chain links TRBV5-1 to TRBJ2-2; D is perhaps TRBD2 (5 bases). V was cut by 1 base and J by 7 bases, with 14 bases left in between. Per germline, CDR1 SGHRS and CDR2 YFSETQ. The CDR3 length is 15 residues. The CDR3 region is CASSLRQAEDGELFF. The DNA for the CDR3 is TGCGCCAGCAGCTTGAGGCAGGCGGAGGACGGGGAGCTGTTTTTT.

The rearrangement joins TRBV19 to TRBJ2-5; TRBD1 matches at 8 bases. J gave up 4 bases and V 4 bases, and 5 bases lay outside the gene matches. CDR1 is LNHDA and CDR2 is SQIVND in the germline V gene (reference sequence). CDR3 size: 14 residues. CDR3 nucleotide sequence: TGTGCCAGTAGTAGAACAACAGGGGGAGAGACCCAGTACTTC. This encodes CASSRTTGGETQYF.

The J gene is TRBJ2-3, the V gene TRBV9, with D unclear. V shed 0 bases and J shed 0 bases, with 8 bases lying between them. Germline V lookup: CDR1 SGDLS, CDR2 YYNGEE. This CDR3 has 15 amino acids. The CDR3 loop is CASSVVISSTDTQYF. The CDR3 DNA follows: TGTGCCAGCAGCGTAGTTATCTCTAGCACAGATACGCAGTATTTT. The full variable domain, in which reference TRBV9 and TRBJ2-3 provide the parts outside the CDR3, is DSGVTQTPKHLITATGQRVTLRCSPRSGDLSVYWYQQSLDQGLQFLIQYYNGEERAKGNILERFSAQQFPDLHSELNLSSLELGDSALYFCASSVVISSTDTQYFGPGTRLTVL.

This chain connects TRBV10-3 to TRBJ2-2, with no clear D. Trimming took 4 bases from V and 1 from J, leaving 4 bases between them. Germline loops: CDR1 ENHRY, CDR2 SYGVKD. The CDR3 has 13 amino acids. CDR3: CAISGENTGELFF. The DNA for the CDR3 is TGTGCCATCAGTGGAGAGAACACCGGGGAGCTGTTTTTT.

The chain carries TRBV28 and TRBJ1-5, with D perhaps TRBD1 (6 bases). Germline CDR1 reads MDHEN; CDR2 reads SYDVKM. Trimming removed 1 base from V and 1 base from J, with 8 bases in between. CDR3 length: 15 amino acids. DNA of the CDR3: TGTGCCAGCAGTTTATCTGGGACAAGCAATCAGCCCCAGCATTTT. Protein product: CASSLSGTSNQPQHF. The entire variable domain, with the rest obtained from reference TRBV28 and TRBJ1-5, is as follows: DVKVTQSSRYLVKRTGEKVFLECVQDMDHENMFWYRQDPGLGLRLIYFSYDVKMKEKGDIPEGYSVSREKKERFSLILESASTNQTSMYLCASSLSGTSNQPQHFGDGTRLSIL.

This clone was seen a few times. CDR3 bases: TGCGCCAGCAGCTTGTTTCCTAGCGGGGGGTACGAGCAGTACTTC. Translating it yields CASSLFPSGGYEQYF. The chain has TRBV5-1 and TRBJ2-7; 11 bases are shared with TRBD2. J lost 4 bases, V lost 1 base, and 4 bases had no gene match. Germline lookup yields CDR1 SGHRS and CDR2 YFSETQ. The CDR3 is 15 amino acids.

This rearrangement joins TRBV5-6 to TRBJ2-2, with D unresolved. V was cut by 0 bases and J by 4 bases, with 13 bases left in between. Per germline, CDR1 SGHDT and CDR2 YYEEEE. The CDR3 length is 16 residues. As DNA, the CDR3 is TGTGCCAGCAGCTTGGATGGCTTCAGCGTCACCGGGGAGCTGTTTTTT. Translating gives CASSLDGFSVTGELFF.

The rearrangement links TRBV19 to TRBJ2-7; a weak D match, TRBD1 (6 bases). Germline V gene sequence: CDR1 LNHDA, CDR2 SQIVND (reference sequence). The CDR3 totals 14 residues. Trimming cost V 4 bases and J 3 bases, with 13 bases left between them. In nucleotides, the CDR3 is TGTGCCAGTAGTAAGGACAGCCGGGTCTACGAGCAGTACTTC. This translates into CASSKDSRVYEQYF.

This chain connects TRBV14 to TRBJ2-7; possibly TRBD2 for D (6 bases). Germline loops: CDR1 SGHDN, CDR2 FVKESK. The length of the CDR3 is 15 residues. The V end was cut by 4 bases, the J end by 5 bases, with 18 bases between. The CDR3 DNA reads as TGTGCCAGCAGCCCCAATGCCGGGACTTCAAACGAGCAGTACTTC. Protein product: CASSPNAGTSNEQYF.

The rearrangement links TRBV29-1 to TRBJ2-7; TRBD1 aligns across 7 bases. Looked up from germline, CDR1 is SQVTM and CDR2 is ANQGSEA. The length of the CDR3 is 12 residues. V lost 7 bases to trimming and J lost 2 bases; unmatched junction nucleotides: 5. The CDR3 here is CSGGQAAYEQYF. The DNA for the CDR3 is TGCAGCGGAGGACAGGCCGCCTACGAGCAGTACTTC.

The rearrangement links TRBV5-1 to TRBJ1-3; D ambiguous. The germline CDR1 and CDR2 sequences are SGHRS and YFSETQ. V was trimmed by 0 bases and J by 0 bases, leaving 10 bases between them. CDR3 length: 16 residues. The CDR3 DNA reads TGCGCCAGCAGCTTGGGATCCATCAGCTCTGGAAACACCATATATTTT. Protein sequence: CASSLGSISSGNTIYF.

This clone occurred a few times. This chain joins TRBV10-3 and TRBJ2-1, with a weak D call TRBD2 (6 bases). The CDR3 sequence is 17 residues long. Germline lookup yields CDR1 ENHRY and CDR2 SYGVKD. Trimming left V 6 bases short and J 8 bases short, with 26 bases between. The CDR3 nucleotides read TGTGCCATCAGACCGATCGAGAGGGTCGGGAGCTCCGATGAGCAGTTCTTC. It codes for CAIRPIERVGSSDEQFF.

At least ten counts were recorded for this clone. This chain uses TRBV11-2 with TRBJ2-7; maybe TRBD1 (5 bases). The CDR3 is 13 amino acids. The V and J ends lost 5 bases and 2 bases respectively, with 10 bases between them. Germline assignment: CDR1 SGHAT and CDR2 FQNNGV. The CDR3 loop reads CASSLQTAYEQYF. The CDR3 DNA reads as TGTGCCAGCAGCCTACAGACAGCCTACGAGCAGTACTTC.

The J gene is TRBJ2-5, the V gene TRBV19; 10 bases map to TRBD2. Germline CDR1 LNHDA, CDR2 SQIVND (reference sequence). This CDR3 comprises 15 residues. The V segment lost 3 bases and the J segment 5 bases; nucleotides outside the gene matches: 6. In DNA, the CDR3 is TGTGCCAGTAGTATGGCTAGCGGGAGAGGCGAGACCCAGTACTTC. Protein product: CASSMASGRGETQYF.

The chain links TRBV10-3 to TRBJ1-2, with a possible D match to TRBD1 (5 bases). The CDR3 length is 12 residues. Trimming removed 7 bases from V and 7 bases from J, with 13 bases in between. Looked up from germline, CDR1 is ENHRY and CDR2 is SYGVKD. The CDR3 sequence is CAITAGRGGYTF. The CDR3 nucleotides read TGTGCCATCACCGCGGGACGGGGTGGCTACACCTTC.

On this clone itself: Sequence at one end of the junction differs from germline and may be a read error. This chain links TRBV7-9 with TRBJ2-3; 8 bases fit TRBD2. Germline assignment: CDR1 SEHNR and CDR2 FQNEAQ (reference sequence). The CDR3 has 16 residues. The CDR3 loop is CSSSSLAGMSTDTQYF. The CDR3 bases are TGTTCCAGCAGCTCGTTAGCGGGGATGAGCACAGATACGCAGTATTTT.

The chain recombines TRBV11-1 with TRBJ1-3, with 8 bases lining up with TRBD1. Germline V lookup: CDR1 SGHAT, CDR2 FQDESV (reference sequence). The trim removed 5 bases at V and 0 bases at J, leaving 9 bases unmatched. The CDR3 is 17 residues long. CDR3 bases: TGTGCCAGCAGCCCCCGGGACAGGACTAACTCTGGAAACACCATATATTTT. Translated: CASSPRDRTNSGNTIYF.

This sequence joins TRBV6-1 and TRBJ2-7; 13 bases fit TRBD2. CDR1 is MNHNS and CDR2 is SASEGT in the germline V gene. This CDR3 is built from 13 residues. The V segment lost 6 bases and the J segment 6 bases; nucleotides outside the gene matches: 2. The CDR3 loop reads CASSGLAGVEQYF. The CDR3 DNA reads as TGTGCCAGCAGCGGACTAGCGGGAGTCGAGCAGTACTTC.

A few counts support this clone. J is TRBJ1-4 and V is TRBV9, with no clear D. Trimming pared 0 bases from V and 7 bases from J, leaving 10 bases between. This CDR3 region has 14 residues. CDR1 and CDR2 from the germline V gene are SGDLS and YYNGEE. CDR3 loop: CASSVGGSSEKLFF. CDR3 coding DNA: TGTGCCAGCAGCGTAGGTGGGAGTAGTGAAAAACTGTTTTTT.